Listed here is a single T cell receptor beta chain. The antigen this receptor binds is unknown. No much larger clone is present one base from it, and per-base qualities are unavailable. TCRbeta CDR3 regions were amplified from genomic DNA by means of the immunoSEQ Assay, a bias-controlled multiplex PCR. Concerning the study's data processing: The number of nucleated cells in each sample was estimated by amplification of reference gene primers within the assay. To quantify the absolute abundance of each unique TCRbeta CDR3 rearrangement, sequence reads were collapsed and filtered. For each sample, productive Simpson clonality was calculated as the square root of Simpson's diversity index over productive rearrangements. TCRdb took this table from immuneACCESS and kept in-frame rearrangements with V and J called. Such tables lack part of the clones; where checked against another copy, unresolved V genes explain under half of the gap, and the rest is unexplained. V and J calls and clone size are given by that table; D and trimming were obtained from the DNA. The table for this sample lists 310,000 or so clones; around 83% of them were counted only once. The ten largest clones take up 1% to 1.5% of the sample.

Ends trimmed: V by 7 bases, J by 4 bases; bases unmatched to a gene: 10. The germline V gene gives CDR1 as SGHRS and CDR2 as YFSETQ. From the cysteine through the phenylalanine, the CDR3 covers 14 amino acids. Of the read, only the CDR3 DNA is kept; its 42 bases are in frame from base 1. The data originate from a study of blood T cell repertoires in COVID-19 (dated by TCRdb to between 2020 and 2021). Context from the whole study: The collaborator samples originated in the United States, Italy and Spain and spanned the acute and convalescent phases of COVID-19. Where HLA class I and class II types were available, the types were taken from metadata supplied by the sample provider, not from assay-based typing. A freely available public database, intended as a resource for researchers studying the immune response to SARS-CoV-2, is where the repertoires were released. Nearly every sample came with metadata listing a de-identified subject ID, COVID-19 status, age in years and sex. Samples came from the ongoing ImmuneRACE study (first 160 participants) plus 1,254 subjects from 6 global collaborators. The material from the prospective study consisted of cDNA or gDNA derived from T cells, B-cell-depleted T cells, or PBMCs. The dataset comprised deeply sampled blood TCRbeta repertoires from subjects exposed to, actively infected with, or recovered from COVID-19. Beyond this particular receptor, the publication reports: The amount of clinical and demographic metadata varied by source and participant and was provided uncurated.

Whole blood was collected in K2EDTA tubes by collaborating institutions according to the institutions' own protocols. Collaborator samples were shipped for TCRbeta analysis as frozen whole blood, isolated PBMCs, or DNA extracted from either sample type. The V and J genes are TRBV5-1 and TRBJ1-2; the central 7 bases match TRBD1. This clonotype originated in a woman in her forties or fifties with acute or convalescent COVID-19. Sequenced sample: peripheral blood. The base sequence is TGCGCCAGCCTACAGGGGCCAGAGGCCTATGGCTACACCTTC. Its coded protein is CASLQGPEAYGYTF. Outside the CDR3, residues come from the reference TRBV5-1 and TRBJ1-2 proteins, so the full variable domain is: KAGVTQTPRYLIKTRGQQVTLSCSPISGHRSVSWYQQTPGQGLQFLFEYFSETQRNKGNFPGRFSGRQFSNSRSEMNVSTLELGDSALYLCASLQGPEAYGYTFGSGTRLTVV.